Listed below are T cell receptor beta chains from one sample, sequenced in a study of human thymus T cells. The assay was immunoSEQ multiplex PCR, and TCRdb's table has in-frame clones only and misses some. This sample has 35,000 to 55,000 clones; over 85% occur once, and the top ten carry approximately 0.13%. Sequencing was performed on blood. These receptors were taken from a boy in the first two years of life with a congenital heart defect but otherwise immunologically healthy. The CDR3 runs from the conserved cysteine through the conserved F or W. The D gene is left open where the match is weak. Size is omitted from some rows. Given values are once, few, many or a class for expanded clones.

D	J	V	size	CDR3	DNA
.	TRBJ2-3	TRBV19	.	CASSIGGGTDTQYF	TGTGCCAGTAGTATAGGGGGGGGCACAGATACGCAGTATTTT
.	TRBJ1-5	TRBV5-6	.	CASSLSSQWDVAQHF	TGTGCCAGCAGCTTGTCGAGTCAGTGGGATGTGGCCCAGCATTTT
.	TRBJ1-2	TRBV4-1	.	CASSQEQGLYGYTF	TGCGCCAGCAGCCAGGAACAGGGTTTATATGGCTACACCTTC
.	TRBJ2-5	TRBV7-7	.	CASSLVVQETQYF	TGTGCTAGCAGCTTAGTGGTCCAAGAGACCCAGTACTTC
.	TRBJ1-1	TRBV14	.	CASSRGLDEAFF	TGTGCCAGCAGCCGGGGGCTTGATGAAGCTTTCTTT
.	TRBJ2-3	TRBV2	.	CASPMLDSSGADTQYF	TGTGCCAGCCCCATGCTGGACTCCTCAGGTGCAGATACGCAGTATTTT
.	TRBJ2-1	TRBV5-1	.	CASSLRGGKNPYNEQFF	TGCGCCAGCAGCTTGCGTGGGGGCAAAAACCCCTACAATGAGCAGTTCTTC
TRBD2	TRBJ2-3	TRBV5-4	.	CASSFGGAGTDTQYF	TGTGCCAGCAGCTTCGGGGGGGCGGGCACAGATACGCAGTATTTT
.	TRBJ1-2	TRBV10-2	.	CASSDSEELYGYTF	TGCGCCAGCAGTGACTCAGAGGAGCTCTATGGCTACACCTTC
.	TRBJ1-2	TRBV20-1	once	CSAKGYTF	TGCAGTGCTAAGGGCTACACCTTC
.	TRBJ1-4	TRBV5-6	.	CASSLWKEGTNEKLFF	TGTGCCAGCAGCTTGTGGAAGGAGGGAACTAATGAAAAACTGTTTTTT
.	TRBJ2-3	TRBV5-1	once	CASTSWPDTQYF	TGCGCCAGCACTTCCTGGCCAGATACGCAGTATTTT
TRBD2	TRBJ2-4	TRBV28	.	CASSPGGAVPIQYF	TGTGCCAGCAGTCCCGGGGGGGCGGTCCCCATTCAGTACTTC
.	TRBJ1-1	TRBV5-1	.	CASSVGQSNTEAFF	TGCGCCAGCAGCGTTGGACAGTCGAACACTGAAGCTTTCTTT
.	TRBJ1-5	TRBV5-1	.	CASSPGSSNQPQHF	TGCGCCAGCAGCCCGGGGAGTAGCAATCAGCCCCAGCATTTT
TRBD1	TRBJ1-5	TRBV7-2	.	CASSLREGANQPQHF	TGTGCCAGCAGCTTAAGGGAGGGGGCTAATCAGCCCCAGCATTTT
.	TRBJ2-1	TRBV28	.	CASSPVGYNEQFF	TGTGCCAGCAGCCCGGTGGGCTACAATGAGCAGTTCTTC
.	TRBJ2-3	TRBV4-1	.	CASSQAQGTTDTQYF	TGCGCCAGCAGCCAGGCTCAGGGGACCACAGATACGCAGTATTTT
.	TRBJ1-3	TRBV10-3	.	CGGSTSGNTIYF	TGTGGAGGATCCACCTCTGGAAACACCATATATTTT
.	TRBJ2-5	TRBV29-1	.	CSVVGQGKGKTQYF	TGCAGCGTTGTCGGGCAGGGTAAAGGGAAGACCCAGTACTTC
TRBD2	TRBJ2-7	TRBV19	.	CASRRLAGEGYEQYF	TGTGCCAGTAGGAGACTAGCGGGGGAAGGATACGAGCAGTACTTC
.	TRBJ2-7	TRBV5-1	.	CASRRLAASGEQYF	TGCGCCAGCAGGCGCTTAGCGGCGTCGGGTGAGCAGTACTTC
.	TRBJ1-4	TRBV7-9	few	CASSSGLPNEKLFF	TGTGCCAGCAGCTCAGGGTTACCCAATGAAAAACTGTTTTTT
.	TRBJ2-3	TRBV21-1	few	CASSKDSTDTQYF	TGTGCCAGCAGCAAAGACAGCACAGATACGCAGTATTTT
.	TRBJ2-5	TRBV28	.	CASSLGAQETQYF	TGTGCCAGCAGTTTAGGGGCACAAGAGACCCAGTACTTC
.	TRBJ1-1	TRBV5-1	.	CASTGVGNTEAFF	TGCGCCAGCACTGGGGTTGGGAACACTGAAGCTTTCTTT
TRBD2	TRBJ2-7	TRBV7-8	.	CASSLDSGGAWEQYF	TGTGCCAGCAGCTTAGATAGCGGGGGGGCGTGGGAGCAGTACTTC
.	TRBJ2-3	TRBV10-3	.	CAISEDNTDTQYF	TGTGCCATCAGTGAGGACAACACAGATACGCAGTATTTT
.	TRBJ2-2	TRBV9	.	CASSVGTTGELFF	TGTGCCAGCAGCGTAGGGACCACCGGGGAGCTGTTTTTT
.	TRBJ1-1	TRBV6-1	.	CASTITGIVTEAFF	TGTGCCAGCACCATTACAGGGATTGTTACTGAAGCTTTCTTT
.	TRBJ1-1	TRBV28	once	CATGREMNTEAFF	TGTGCCACGGGGAGAGAGATGAACACTGAAGCTTTCTTT
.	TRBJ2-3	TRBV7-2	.	CASSPMQITQYF	TGTGCCAGCAGCCCGATGCAGATAACGCAGTATTTT
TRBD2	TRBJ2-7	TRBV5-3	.	CARSLETSGGGEQYF	TGTGCCAGAAGCTTGGAAACTAGCGGGGGAGGAGAGCAGTACTTC
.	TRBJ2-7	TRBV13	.	CASSLRERYEQYF	TGTGCCAGCAGCTTACGGGAACGGTACGAGCAGTACTTC
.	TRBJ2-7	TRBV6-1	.	CASNWEGGSYEQYF	TGTGCCAGCAATTGGGAAGGAGGATCCTACGAGCAGTACTTC
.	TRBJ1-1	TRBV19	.	CASTPGRPSNTEAFF	TGTGCCAGTACTCCGGGACGACCGTCGAACACTGAAGCTTTCTTT
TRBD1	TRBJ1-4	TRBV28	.	CASSTHRQGKATNEKLFF	TGTGCCAGCAGCACTCACCGACAGGGGAAAGCAACTAATGAAAAACTGTTTTTT
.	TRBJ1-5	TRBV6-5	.	CASSYSVNQPQHF	TGTGCCAGCAGTTACTCCGTCAATCAGCCCCAGCATTTT
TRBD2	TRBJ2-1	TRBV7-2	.	CASSPLAGVYNEQFF	TGTGCCAGCAGCCCACTAGCGGGGGTATACAATGAGCAGTTCTTC
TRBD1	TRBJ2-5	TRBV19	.	CASSDRGRGTQYF	TGTGCCAGTAGTGACAGGGGGCGGGGGACCCAGTACTTC
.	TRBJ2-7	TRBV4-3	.	CASSQGQNYEQYF	TGCGCCAGCAGCCAAGGACAAAACTACGAGCAGTACTTC
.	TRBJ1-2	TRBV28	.	CASSPGKDYGYTF	TGTGCCAGCAGCCCCGGTAAGGACTATGGCTACACCTTC
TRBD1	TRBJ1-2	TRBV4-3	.	CASSQLQQGATGYTF	TGCGCCAGCAGCCAACTCCAACAGGGGGCGACGGGCTACACCTTC
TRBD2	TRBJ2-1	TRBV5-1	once	CASSTSGSSYNEQFF	TGCGCCAGCTCAACTAGCGGTAGCTCCTACAATGAGCAGTTCTTC
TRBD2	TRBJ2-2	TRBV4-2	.	CASSQGGLASGELFF	TGTGCCAGCAGCCAAGGGGGACTAGCGAGCGGGGAGCTGTTTTTT
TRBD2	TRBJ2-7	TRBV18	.	CASSPPPSGAVYEQYF	TGTGCCAGCTCACCACCGCCCAGCGGGGCAGTCTACGAGCAGTACTTC
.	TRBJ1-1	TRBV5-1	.	CASSPYRNTEAFF	TGCGCCAGCAGCCCCTACAGGAACACTGAAGCTTTCTTT
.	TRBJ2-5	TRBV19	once	CASPPRGGQETQYF	TGTGCCAGCCCCCCTAGGGGGGGGCAAGAGACCCAGTACTTC
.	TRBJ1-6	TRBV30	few	CARSEGYNSPLHF	TGTGCCCGGAGTGAGGGGTATAATTCACCCCTCCACTTT